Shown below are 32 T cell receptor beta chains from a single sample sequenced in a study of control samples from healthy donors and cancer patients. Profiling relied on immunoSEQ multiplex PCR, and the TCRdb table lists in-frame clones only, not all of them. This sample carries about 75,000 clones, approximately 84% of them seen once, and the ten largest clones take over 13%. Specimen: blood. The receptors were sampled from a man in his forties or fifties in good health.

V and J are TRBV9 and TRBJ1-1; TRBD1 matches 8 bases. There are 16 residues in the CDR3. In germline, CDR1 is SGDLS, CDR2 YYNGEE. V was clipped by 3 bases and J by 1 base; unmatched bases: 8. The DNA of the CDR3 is TGTGCCAGCAGCGGCGGACAGGGAAGGGCGAACACTGAAGCTTTCTTT. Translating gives CASSGGQGRANTEAFF.

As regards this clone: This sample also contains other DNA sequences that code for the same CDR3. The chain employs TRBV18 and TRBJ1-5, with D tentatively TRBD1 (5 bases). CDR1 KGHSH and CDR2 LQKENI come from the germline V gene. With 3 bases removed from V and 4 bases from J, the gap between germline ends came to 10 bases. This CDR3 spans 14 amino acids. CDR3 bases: TGTGCCAGCTCACCGGGACGGGGGAATCAGCCCCAGCATTTT. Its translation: CASSPGRGNQPQHF.

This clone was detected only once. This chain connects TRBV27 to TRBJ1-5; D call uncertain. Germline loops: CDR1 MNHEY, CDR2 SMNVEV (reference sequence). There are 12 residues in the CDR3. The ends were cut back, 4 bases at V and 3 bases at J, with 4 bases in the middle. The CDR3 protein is CASSSFNQPQHF. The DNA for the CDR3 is TGTGCCAGCAGTTCCTTCAATCAGCCCCAGCATTTT.

CDR3 coding DNA: TGTGCCAGCAGTTTTAGGACAGGCTACAAGTTCTTC. It translates to CASSFRTGYKFF. J is TRBJ2-1 and V is TRBV2; TRBD1 matches at 7 bases. Germline CDR1 and CDR2: SNHLY and FYNNEI. The CDR3 has 12 amino acids. The junction had 9 bases not matched to a gene; V was cut back by 5 bases and J by 14 bases.

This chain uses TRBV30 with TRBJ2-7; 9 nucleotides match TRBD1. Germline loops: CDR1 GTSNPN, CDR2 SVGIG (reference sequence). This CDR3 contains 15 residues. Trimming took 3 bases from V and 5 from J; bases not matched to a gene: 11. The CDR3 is CAWRTGGNLVHEQYF. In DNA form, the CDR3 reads TGTGCCTGGAGGACAGGGGGGAACCTCGTCCACGAGCAGTACTTC.

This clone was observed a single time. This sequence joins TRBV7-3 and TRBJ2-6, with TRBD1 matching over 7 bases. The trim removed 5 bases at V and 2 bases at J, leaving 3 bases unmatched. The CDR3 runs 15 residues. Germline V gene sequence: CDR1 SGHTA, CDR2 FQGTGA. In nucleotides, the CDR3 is TGTGCCAGCAGCCGAGGGACAGCTGGGGCCAACGTCCTGACTTTC. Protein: CASSRGTAGANVLTF.

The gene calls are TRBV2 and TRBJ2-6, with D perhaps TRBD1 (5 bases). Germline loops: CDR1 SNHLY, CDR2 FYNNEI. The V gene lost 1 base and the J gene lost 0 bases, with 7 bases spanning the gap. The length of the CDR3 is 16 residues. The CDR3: CASSEVGHSGANVLTF. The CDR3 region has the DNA TGTGCCAGCAGTGAAGTGGGGCACTCTGGGGCCAACGTCCTGACTTTC. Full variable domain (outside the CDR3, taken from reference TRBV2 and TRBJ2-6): EPEVTQTPSHQVTQMGQEVILRCVPISNHLYFYWYRQILGQKVEFLVSFYNNEISEKSEIFDDQFSVERPDGSNFTLKIRSTKLEDSAMYFCASSEVGHSGANVLTFGAGSRLTVL.

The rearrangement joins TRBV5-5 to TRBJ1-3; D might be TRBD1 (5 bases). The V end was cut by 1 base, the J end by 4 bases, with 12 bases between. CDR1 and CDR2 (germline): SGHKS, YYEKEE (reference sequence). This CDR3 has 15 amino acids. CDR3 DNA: TGTGCCAGCAGCTTGATCCGGGGCGGGGGAAACACCATATATTTT. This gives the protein CASSLIRGGGNTIYF.

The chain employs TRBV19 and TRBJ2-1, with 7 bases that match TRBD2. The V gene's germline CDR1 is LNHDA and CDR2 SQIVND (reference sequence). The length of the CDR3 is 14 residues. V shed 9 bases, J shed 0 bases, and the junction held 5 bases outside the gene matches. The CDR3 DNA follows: TGTGCCAGCGTCGGCGGGAGCTCCTACAATGAGCAGTTCTTC. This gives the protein CASVGGSSYNEQFF.

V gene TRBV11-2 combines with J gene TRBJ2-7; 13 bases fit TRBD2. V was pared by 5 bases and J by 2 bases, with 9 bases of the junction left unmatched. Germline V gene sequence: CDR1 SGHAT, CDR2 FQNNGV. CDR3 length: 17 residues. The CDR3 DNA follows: TGTGCCAGCAGCCGTGTTGGGACTAGCGGGATTACCTACGAGCAGTACTTC. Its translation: CASSRVGTSGITYEQYF.

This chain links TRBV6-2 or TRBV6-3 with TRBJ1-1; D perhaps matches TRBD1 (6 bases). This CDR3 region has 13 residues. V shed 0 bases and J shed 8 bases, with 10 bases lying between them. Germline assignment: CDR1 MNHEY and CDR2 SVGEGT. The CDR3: CASSYSTGAEAFF. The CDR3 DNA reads TGTGCCAGCAGTTACTCGACGGGGGCAGAAGCTTTCTTT.

The CDR3 protein is CASSLSDRGGGGYTF. The CDR3 nucleotides read TGTGCCAGCAGTCTATCGGACAGGGGTGGAGGTGGCTACACCTTC. V usage is TRBV2 and J usage is TRBJ1-2; TRBD1 matches at 9 bases. Germline V gene data show CDR1 as SNHLY and CDR2 as FYNNEI. The V gene end was trimmed by 5 bases and the J gene end by 7 bases; junction bases not matched to a gene: 11. There are 15 residues in the CDR3.

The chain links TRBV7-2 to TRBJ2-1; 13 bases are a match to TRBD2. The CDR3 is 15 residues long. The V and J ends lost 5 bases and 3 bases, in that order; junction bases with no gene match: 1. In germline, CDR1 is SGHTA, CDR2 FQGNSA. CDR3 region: CASSRTSGSYNEQFF. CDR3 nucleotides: TGTGCCAGCAGCCGGACTAGCGGGAGCTACAATGAGCAGTTCTTC.

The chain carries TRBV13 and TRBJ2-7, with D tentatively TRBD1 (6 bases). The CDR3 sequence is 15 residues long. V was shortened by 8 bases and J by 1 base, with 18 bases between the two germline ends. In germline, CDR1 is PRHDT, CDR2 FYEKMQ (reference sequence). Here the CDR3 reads CASESRLQGSYEQYF. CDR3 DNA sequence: TGTGCCAGCGAAAGCCGGTTACAGGGTTCCTACGAGCAGTACTTC.

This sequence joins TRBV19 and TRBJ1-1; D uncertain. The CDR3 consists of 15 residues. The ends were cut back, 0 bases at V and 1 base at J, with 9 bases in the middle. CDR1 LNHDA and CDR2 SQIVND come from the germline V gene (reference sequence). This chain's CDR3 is CASSIDRQPNTEAFF. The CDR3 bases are TGTGCCAGTAGTATAGATCGGCAGCCGAACACTGAAGCTTTCTTT.

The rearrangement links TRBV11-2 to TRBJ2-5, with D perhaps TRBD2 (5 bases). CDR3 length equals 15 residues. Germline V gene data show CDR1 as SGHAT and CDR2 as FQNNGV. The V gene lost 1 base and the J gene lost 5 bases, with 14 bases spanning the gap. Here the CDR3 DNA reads TGTGCCAGCAGCTTAGGTGCCTCGACGGGGGAGACCCAGTACTTC. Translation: CASSLGASTGETQYF.

The CDR3 coding sequence is TGTGCCAGCAGCCGAAATTGGGGGAGGGGCACAGATACGCAGTATTTT. Its translation is CASSRNWGRGTDTQYF. The rearrangement links TRBV7-9 to TRBJ2-3; 7 bases agree with TRBD2. The CDR3 extends over 16 amino acids. The germline CDR1 and CDR2 sequences are SEHNR and FQNEAQ (reference sequence). V was clipped by 5 bases and J by 1 base; unmatched bases: 9.

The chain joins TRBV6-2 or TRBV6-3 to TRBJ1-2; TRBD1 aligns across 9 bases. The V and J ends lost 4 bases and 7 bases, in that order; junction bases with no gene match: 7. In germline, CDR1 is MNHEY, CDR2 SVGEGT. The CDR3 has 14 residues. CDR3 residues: CASSWPGQGSGYTF. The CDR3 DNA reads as TGTGCCAGCAGTTGGCCGGGACAGGGAAGTGGCTACACCTTC.

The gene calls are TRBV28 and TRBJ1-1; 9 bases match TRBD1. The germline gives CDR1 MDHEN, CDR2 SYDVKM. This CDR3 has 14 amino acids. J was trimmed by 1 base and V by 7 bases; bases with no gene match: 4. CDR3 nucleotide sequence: TGTGCCAGCACCTCGGGACAGGGGAACACTGAAGCTTTCTTT. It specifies CASTSGQGNTEAFF.

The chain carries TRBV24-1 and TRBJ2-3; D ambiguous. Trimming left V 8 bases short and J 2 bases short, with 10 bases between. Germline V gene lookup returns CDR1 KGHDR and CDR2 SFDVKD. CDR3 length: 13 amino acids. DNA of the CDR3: TGTGCCACCAAGCCGGGCAACACAGATACGCAGTATTTT. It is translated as CATKPGNTDTQYF.

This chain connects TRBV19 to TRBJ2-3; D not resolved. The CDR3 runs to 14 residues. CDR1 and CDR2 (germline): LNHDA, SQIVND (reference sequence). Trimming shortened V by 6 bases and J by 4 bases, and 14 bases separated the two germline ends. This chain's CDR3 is CASSSHKAPDTQYF. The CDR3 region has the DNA TGTGCCAGTAGCTCCCACAAGGCGCCAGATACGCAGTATTTT.

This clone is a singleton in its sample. This chain's CDR3 is CASRAGTDNSNLHF. DNA of the CDR3: TGTGCCAGCAGAGCCGGGACAGACAATTCAAACCTCCACTTT. This chain uses TRBV2 with TRBJ1-6; 7 bases agree with TRBD1. Germline-derived CDR1 and CDR2 are SNHLY and FYNNEI. The CDR3 runs 14 residues. J gave up 15 bases and V 6 bases, and 14 bases lay outside the gene matches.

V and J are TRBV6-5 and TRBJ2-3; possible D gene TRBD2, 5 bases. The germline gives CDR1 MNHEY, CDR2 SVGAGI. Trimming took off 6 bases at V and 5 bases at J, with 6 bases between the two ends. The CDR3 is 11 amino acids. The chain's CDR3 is CASRDLDTQYF. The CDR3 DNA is TGTGCCAGCAGGGACTTAGATACGCAGTATTTT.

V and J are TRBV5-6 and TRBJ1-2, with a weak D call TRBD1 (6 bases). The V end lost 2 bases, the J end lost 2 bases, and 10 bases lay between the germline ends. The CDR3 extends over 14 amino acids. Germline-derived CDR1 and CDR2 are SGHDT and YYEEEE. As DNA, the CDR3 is TGTGCCAGCAGCTTTAAGGGGGAGAACTATGGCTACACCTTC. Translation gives CASSFKGENYGYTF. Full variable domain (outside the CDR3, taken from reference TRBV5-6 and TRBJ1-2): DAGVTQSPTHLIKTRGQQVTLRCSPKSGHDTVSWYQQALGQGPQFIFQYYEEEERQRGNFPDRFSGHQFPNYSSELNVNALLLGDSALYLCASSFKGENYGYTFGSGTRLTVV.

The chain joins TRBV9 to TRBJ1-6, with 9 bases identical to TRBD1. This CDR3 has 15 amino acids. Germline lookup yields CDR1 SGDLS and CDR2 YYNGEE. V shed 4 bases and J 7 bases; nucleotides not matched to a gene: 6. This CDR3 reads CASSSRDRVNSPLHF. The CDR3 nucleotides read TGTGCCAGCAGCTCCCGGGACAGGGTGAATTCACCCCTCCACTTT.

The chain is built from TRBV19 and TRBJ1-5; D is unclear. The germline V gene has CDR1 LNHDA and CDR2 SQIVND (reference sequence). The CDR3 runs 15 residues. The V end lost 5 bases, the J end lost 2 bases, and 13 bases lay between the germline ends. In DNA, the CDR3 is TGTGCCAGTAGTCCGACGGGAGGAGGCAATCAGCCCCAGCATTTT. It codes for CASSPTGGGNQPQHF.

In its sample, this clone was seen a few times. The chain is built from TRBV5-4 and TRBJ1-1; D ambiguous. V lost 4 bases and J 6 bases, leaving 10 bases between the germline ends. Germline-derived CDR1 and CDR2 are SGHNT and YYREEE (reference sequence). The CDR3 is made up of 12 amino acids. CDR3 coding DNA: TGTGCCAGCAGCCGCAGCGAGTCTGAAGCTTTCTTT. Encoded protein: CASSRSESEAFF.

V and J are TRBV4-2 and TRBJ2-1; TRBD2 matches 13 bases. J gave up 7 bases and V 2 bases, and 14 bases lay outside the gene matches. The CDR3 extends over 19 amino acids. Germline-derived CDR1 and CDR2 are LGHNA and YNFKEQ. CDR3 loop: CASSQRIFTGTSGINEQFF. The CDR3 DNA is TGTGCCAGCAGCCAACGAATATTTACCGGGACTAGCGGGATTAATGAGCAGTTCTTC.

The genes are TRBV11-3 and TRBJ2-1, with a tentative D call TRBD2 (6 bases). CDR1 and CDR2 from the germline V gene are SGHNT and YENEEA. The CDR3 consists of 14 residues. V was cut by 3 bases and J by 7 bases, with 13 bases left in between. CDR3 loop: CASSLGGIGNEQFF. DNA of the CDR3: TGTGCCAGCAGCTTGGGCGGGATAGGGAATGAGCAGTTCTTC.

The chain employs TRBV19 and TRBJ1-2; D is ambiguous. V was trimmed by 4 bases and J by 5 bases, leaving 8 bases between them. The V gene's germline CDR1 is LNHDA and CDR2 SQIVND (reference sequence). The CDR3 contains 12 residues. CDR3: CASSNQLYGYTF. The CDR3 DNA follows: TGTGCCAGTAGTAATCAGTTGTATGGCTACACCTTC.

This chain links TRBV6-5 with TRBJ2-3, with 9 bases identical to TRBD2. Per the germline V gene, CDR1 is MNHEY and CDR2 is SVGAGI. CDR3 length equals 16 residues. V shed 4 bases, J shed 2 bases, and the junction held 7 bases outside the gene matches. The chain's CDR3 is CASSWRGTSSTDTQYF. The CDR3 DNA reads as TGTGCCAGCAGTTGGAGGGGGACTAGCTCCACAGATACGCAGTATTTT.

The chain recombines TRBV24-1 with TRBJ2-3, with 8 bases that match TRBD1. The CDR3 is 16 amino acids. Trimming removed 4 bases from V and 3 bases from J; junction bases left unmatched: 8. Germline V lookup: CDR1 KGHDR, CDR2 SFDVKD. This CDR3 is CATSERGQDWTDTQYF. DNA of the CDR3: TGTGCCACCAGTGAACGGGGACAGGATTGGACAGATACGCAGTATTTT.